Listed below are T cell receptor beta chains from one sample, sequenced in a study of human T cells and chemical hapten exposure. TCRdb processed the RACE reads anew with MiXCR; each CDR3 protein has one entry. The sample holds fewer than 200,000 distinct CDR3 sequences, about a fifth seen once. The sequences come from whole blood, collected in connection with sensitization to the hapten diphenylcyclopropenone (DPC). The receptors originated from a woman in her 50s with alopecia areata. Some clones in this sample may be carry-over from other donors' samples. The CDR3 runs from the conserved cysteine through the conserved F or W. A D gene is named only where the DNA matches it firmly. Clone size is stated in some rows and not others, as once, few, many or a class when expanded.

V gene,D gene,J gene,clone size,CDR3 DNA,CDR3 protein
TRBV2,TRBD2,TRBJ2-3,NA,TGTGCCAGCAGTGAAGAAGCGGGAGCCACAGATACGCAGTATTTT,CASSEEAGATDTQYF
TRBV20-1,TRBD2,TRBJ2-1,few,TGCAGTGCCGGGACTAGCGGGGGAAACAATGAGCAGTTCTTC,CSAGTSGGNNEQFF
TRBV14,TRBD1,TRBJ1-1,NA,TGTGCCAGCAGCCGACAGGGGCTGATAGGCACTGAAGCTTTCTTT,CASSRQGLIGTEAFF
TRBV6-2/TRBV6-3,TRBD2,TRBJ2-7,NA,TGTGCCAGCAGTCCTAGCGGGAGTGGATCCTACGAGCAGTACTTC,CASSPSGSGSYEQYF
TRBV29-1,NA,TRBJ1-1,few,TGCAGCGTTGAAGAGGGCGCGAACACTGAAGCTTTCTTT,CSVEEGANTEAFF
TRBV6-2/TRBV6-3,NA,TRBJ1-1,NA,TGTGCCAGCAGCCGGGGTACAGGGCAGGGGAACACTGAAGCTTTCTTT,CASSRGTGQGNTEAFF
TRBV12-3/TRBV12-4,NA,TRBJ2-7,NA,TGTGCCACTAGGGGGGGGACCTACGAGCAGTACTTC,CATRGGTYEQYF
TRBV2,TRBD2,TRBJ2-2,few,TGTGCCAGCAGTGCTAGCGGGACATCCGGGGAGCTGTTTTTT,CASSASGTSGELFF
TRBV7-3,NA,TRBJ2-2,NA,TGTGCCAGCAGCCACCAGCGGTTCGCGAACACCGGGGAGCTGTTTTTT,CASSHQRFANTGELFF
TRBV6-1,TRBD1,TRBJ2-1,few,TGTGCCAGCACCCAGGGGGCCTCCTACAATGAGCAGTTCTTC,CASTQGASYNEQFF
TRBV10-3,NA,TRBJ2-1,few,TGTGCCATCAGTGATCCAGTTATCAATGAGCAGTTCTTC,CAISDPVINEQFF
TRBV29-1,NA,TRBJ2-2,many,TGCAGCGTTGGAGGGGTTGGGGCCAAGAACACCGGGGAGCTGTTTTTT,CSVGGVGAKNTGELFF
TRBV27,TRBD1,TRBJ2-1,NA,TGTGCCAGCACTACGACAGGGTACTACAATGAGCAGTTCTTC,CASTTTGYYNEQFF
TRBV9,NA,TRBJ2-6,few,TGTGCCAGCAGCGTAGGATCTGGGGCCAACGTCCTGACTTTC,CASSVGSGANVLTF
TRBV11-3,TRBD2,TRBJ2-7,NA,TGTGCCAGCCGCCGGGGTGCGGGAGAATACTACGAGCAGTACTTC,CASRRGAGEYYEQYF
TRBV20-1,NA,TRBJ1-2,NA,TGCAGTGCTAGGGCTACCGGGTCGAACTATGGCTACACCTTC,CSARATGSNYGYTF
TRBV12-3/TRBV12-4,NA,TRBJ1-2,NA,TGTGCCAGCAGTTTTTTCCTCTATGGCTACACCTTC,CASSFFLYGYTF
TRBV20-1,TRBD1,TRBJ2-5,few,TGCAGTGCTAGTCAGACAGGGATCATAGAGACCCAGTACTTC,CSASQTGIIETQYF
TRBV12-3/TRBV12-4,TRBD1,TRBJ2-1,NA,TGTGCCAGCAGTTTGTACGAGAGGACAGGGGCCGATGAGCAGTTCTTC,CASSLYERTGADEQFF
TRBV29-1,NA,TRBJ1-3,NA,TGCAGCGTCCAGAGGGGGGCTGGAAACACCATATATTTT,CSVQRGAGNTIYF
TRBV10-3,TRBD1,TRBJ2-7,few,TGTGCCATCAGTGCGGGGACAGAGCTGTACGAGCAGTACTTC,CAISAGTELYEQYF
TRBV2,TRBD2,TRBJ2-1,once,TGTGCCAGCACTTGGGGGCTAGCGGGAGGCGAGCAGTTCTTC,CASTWGLAGGEQFF
TRBV5-1,NA,TRBJ2-2,few,TGCGCCAGCAGGGTTGGGGTCCGAAGTGGCGGGGAGCTGTTTTTT,CASRVGVRSGGELFF
TRBV10-3,TRBD2,TRBJ2-3,NA,TGTGCCATCAGTGCGAATCTAGCGGACACAGATACGCAGTATTTT,CAISANLADTDTQYF
TRBV7-6,NA,TRBJ2-5,NA,TGTGCCAGCAGCTTGACACAGAACCAAGAGACCCAGTACTTC,CASSLTQNQETQYF
TRBV11-2,NA,TRBJ2-7,few,TGTGCCAGCAGCCCAGTAAGCCGTGAGCAGTACTTC,CASSPVSREQYF
TRBV29-1,NA,TRBJ2-1,few,TGCAGCTCTTGGGGGAGCAGGGGCGCAGGCGAGCAGTTCTTC,CSSWGSRGAGEQFF
TRBV2,TRBD2,TRBJ2-7,NA,TGTGCCAGCAGTGACAGGACTAGCGGGATTCCAGGGCAGTACTTC,CASSDRTSGIPGQYF
TRBV6-2/TRBV6-3,NA,TRBJ1-6,few,TGTGCCAGCAGGCCACAGTGGAACGGAGCGAATTCACCCCTCCACTTT,CASRPQWNGANSPLHF
TRBV20-1,NA,TRBJ2-6,many,TGCAGTGCTAGCTCGGGAAATACTGGGGCCAACGTCCTGACTTTC,CSASSGNTGANVLTF
TRBV11-1,NA,TRBJ1-2,few,TGTGCCAGCAGCTTAGAGGCCGTCAACTATGGCTACACCTTC,CASSLEAVNYGYTF
TRBV28,NA,TRBJ1-1,NA,TGTGCCAGCAGTCAGACAGTGAGGAACACTGAAGCTTTCTTT,CASSQTVRNTEAFF
TRBV10-3,NA,TRBJ1-1,few,TGTGCCGCCGCAACCGAGGCCGCTGCCACTGAAGCTTTCTTT,CAAATEAAATEAFF
TRBV5-1,TRBD2,TRBJ2-7,many,TGCGCCAGCAGCTACGACCCGACTAGCGGCGAGCAGTACTTC,CASSYDPTSGEQYF
TRBV29-1,TRBD2,TRBJ2-1,few,TGCAGCGTTCACACTAGCGGGACTGATGAGCAGTTCTTC,CSVHTSGTDEQFF
TRBV5-1,TRBD2,TRBJ2-1,NA,TGCGCCAGCAGCTTGGTCGGGACGGGAGGCAATGAGCAGTTCTTC,CASSLVGTGGNEQFF
TRBV7-9,NA,TRBJ1-1,NA,TGTGCCAGCAGCTTAGATTTAGGCCCGAAGGAAGCTTTCTTT,CASSLDLGPKEAFF
TRBV10-3,NA,TRBJ2-3,few,TGTGCCATCACCCGGGAAGTAGGGCCAGATACGCAGTATTTT,CAITREVGPDTQYF
TRBV7-2,NA,TRBJ1-2,few,TGTGCCAGCACCCCCAACCCACAGGCCTATGACTACACCTTC,CASTPNPQAYDYTF
TRBV7-9,NA,TRBJ2-7,NA,TGTGCCAGCAGAAAGGGTCTACAGTCCTACGAGCAGTACTTC,CASRKGLQSYEQYF
TRBV29-1,NA,TRBJ2-7,few,TGCAGCGTTGAACAGGCCTACGAGCAGTACTTC,CSVEQAYEQYF
TRBV7-9,NA,TRBJ1-6,NA,TGTGCCAGCAGCATAGGCGGAGGAGGGTCACCCCTCCACTTT,CASSIGGGGSPLHF
TRBV7-2,NA,TRBJ2-7,few,TGTGCCAGCAGCTTAGCAGGGACATCGACCTACGAGCAGTACTTC,CASSLAGTSTYEQYF
TRBV2,NA,TRBJ2-6,NA,TGTGCCAGCAGCGGTCAGGGTAGGGCTGGGGCCAACGTCCTGGCTTTC,CASSGQGRAGANVLAF
TRBV29-1,NA,TRBJ1-1,NA,TGCAGCGTTGAAGATCGGGGATACACTGAAGCTTTCTTT,CSVEDRGYTEAFF